Each of the 13 T cell receptor beta chains below was sequenced from the same sample in a study of blood T cell repertoires in COVID-19. Data came from immunoSEQ multiplex PCR; TCRdb stores just in-frame clones and leaves some out. Among 150,000 to 180,000 clones listed, about 85% were seen once. Sequenced sample: peripheral blood. These receptor sequences come from a man in his sixties with COVID-19, enrolled during active disease.

CDR3 protein: CASSVGGSRTDTQYF. Here the CDR3 DNA reads TGTGCCAGCAGCGTAGGGGGCAGCCGCACAGATACGCAGTATTTT. This chain connects TRBV11-2 to TRBJ2-3; TRBD1 matches at 7 bases. The V and J ends lost 5 bases and 1 base, in that order; junction bases with no gene match: 6. The CDR3 runs to 15 residues. Germline loops: CDR1 SGHAT, CDR2 FQNNGV.

The rearrangement uses TRBV19 and TRBJ1-4; D is unresolved. The ends were cut back, 6 bases at V and 2 bases at J, with 13 bases in the middle. This CDR3 spans 15 amino acids. Germline CDR1 and CDR2: LNHDA and SQIVND (reference sequence). Here the CDR3 reads CASRLTAATNEKLFF. CDR3 DNA sequence: TGTGCCAGTAGACTCACCGCGGCGACTAATGAAAAACTGTTTTTT.

The rearrangement joins TRBV28 to TRBJ2-1; TRBD1 agrees at 7 bases. V was pared by 9 bases and J by 5 bases, with 7 bases of the junction left unmatched. The CDR3 consists of 13 residues. Looked up from germline, CDR1 is MDHEN and CDR2 is SYDVKM. The CDR3 bases are TGTGCCAGTGTCGGGACAGTCCACAATGAGCAGTTCTTC. Translation gives CASVGTVHNEQFF.

The genes are TRBV7-8 and TRBJ2-5; TRBD2 matches 12 bases. The V gene end was trimmed by 5 bases and the J gene end by 4 bases; junction bases not matched to a gene: 11. This CDR3 has 17 residues. Germline V gene lookup returns CDR1 SGHVS and CDR2 FQNEAQ. The DNA for the CDR3 is TGTGCCAGCAGCGAACCGCTTGCGACTAGCGGGGGAGAGACCCAGTACTTC. Encoded protein: CASSEPLATSGGETQYF.

The gene calls are TRBV7-2 and TRBJ1-1; D ambiguous. The V gene lost 5 bases and the J gene lost 6 bases, with 13 bases spanning the gap. The CDR3 has 13 amino acids. Germline V gene sequence: CDR1 SGHTA, CDR2 FQGNSA. The CDR3 nucleotides are TGTGCCAGCAGCGCCCGGTTGTTGGCTGAAGCTTTCTTT. Its translation: CASSARLLAEAFF.

V is TRBV18 and J is TRBJ1-1; D uncertain. V lost 4 bases, J lost 3 bases, and 6 bases lay in between. The CDR3 is 12 amino acids. Germline V gene data show CDR1 as KGHSH and CDR2 as LQKENI. The CDR3 sequence: CASSQTDTEAFF. CDR3 coding DNA: TGTGCCAGCTCACAAACAGACACTGAAGCTTTCTTT. Based on the CDR3 plus reference TRBV18 and TRBJ1-1, the full variable domain is NAGVMQNPRHLVRRRGQEARLRCSPMKGHSHVYWYRQLPEEGLKFMVYLQKENIIDESGMPKERFSAEFPKEGPSILRIQQVVRGDSAAYFCASSQTDTEAFFGQGTRLTVV.

The J gene is TRBJ2-3, the V gene TRBV6-4, with 8 bases aligning to TRBD2. With V trimmed by 3 bases and J by 2 bases, 4 bases remained unmatched. Germline V gives CDR1 MRHNA, CDR2 SNTAGT. This CDR3 region has 15 residues. The CDR3: CASSEGAGDTDTQYF. The CDR3 DNA reads TGTGCCAGCAGTGAAGGAGCGGGGGACACAGATACGCAGTATTTT.

The CDR3 protein is CATSDQGQGGEQYF. For the CDR3, the DNA is TGTGCCACCAGTGACCAGGGACAGGGAGGAGAGCAGTACTTC. The genes are TRBV24-1 and TRBJ2-7, with TRBD1 identical over 9 bases. With 4 bases clipped from V and 7 bases from J, the junction kept 7 bases outside the gene matches. This CDR3 spans 14 amino acids. Germline V gene lookup returns CDR1 KGHDR and CDR2 SFDVKD.

In nucleotides, the CDR3 is TGTGCCAGCAGCTCTTGGACTAGCGGGAGGACAGATACGCAGTATTTT. This encodes CASSSWTSGRTDTQYF. The chain uses TRBV13 and TRBJ2-3, with TRBD2 matching over 14 bases. Germline V gene lookup returns CDR1 PRHDT and CDR2 FYEKMQ (reference sequence). The CDR3 sequence is 16 residues long. V lost 4 bases, J lost 3 bases, and 3 bases stayed unmatched.

CDR3 region: CASSSEIEKLFF. The CDR3 DNA sequence: TGTGCCAGTAGTTCTGAGATTGAAAAACTGTTTTTT. The chain is built from TRBV19 and TRBJ1-4, with unresolved D. Germline V gives CDR1 LNHDA, CDR2 SQIVND (reference sequence). The CDR3 has 12 residues. V shed 5 bases and J shed 7 bases, with 8 bases lying between them.

The chain recombines TRBV7-3 with TRBJ1-2, with a possible D match to TRBD1 (5 bases). The CDR3 covers 16 residues. Germline-derived CDR1 and CDR2 are SGHTA and FQGTGA. The ends were cut back, 4 bases at V and 2 bases at J, with 17 bases in the middle. CDR3 DNA: TGTGCCAGCAGCTCTGGAGGGACGGAAGCCAACTATGGCTACACCTTC. Its translation is CASSSGGTEANYGYTF. Full variable domain (remainder filled in from reference TRBV7-3 and TRBJ1-2): GAGVSQTPSNKVTEKGKYVELRCDPISGHTALYWYRQSLGQGPEFLIYFQGTGAADDSGLPNDRFFAVRPEGSVSTLKIQRTERGDSAVYLCASSSGGTEANYGYTFGSGTRLTVV.

V and J are TRBV7-9 and TRBJ1-1; D unresolved. The CDR3 covers 13 residues. Germline CDR1 reads SEHNR; CDR2 reads FQNEAQ (reference sequence). V shed 5 bases and J shed 4 bases, with 11 bases lying between them. The CDR3 sequence: CASSLITATEAFF. In DNA form, the CDR3 reads TGTGCCAGCAGCCTTATCACAGCCACTGAAGCTTTCTTT.

This rearrangement joins TRBV5-1 to TRBJ2-4, with 7 bases aligning to TRBD2. The CDR3 totals 12 residues. V lost 4 bases, J lost 15 bases, and 10 bases stayed unmatched. Germline CDR1 and CDR2: SGHRS and YFSETQ. CDR3 in amino acids: CASSRLGGEGYF. The CDR3 DNA follows: TGCGCCAGCAGCCGGCTCGGTGGGGAGGGGTACTTC.